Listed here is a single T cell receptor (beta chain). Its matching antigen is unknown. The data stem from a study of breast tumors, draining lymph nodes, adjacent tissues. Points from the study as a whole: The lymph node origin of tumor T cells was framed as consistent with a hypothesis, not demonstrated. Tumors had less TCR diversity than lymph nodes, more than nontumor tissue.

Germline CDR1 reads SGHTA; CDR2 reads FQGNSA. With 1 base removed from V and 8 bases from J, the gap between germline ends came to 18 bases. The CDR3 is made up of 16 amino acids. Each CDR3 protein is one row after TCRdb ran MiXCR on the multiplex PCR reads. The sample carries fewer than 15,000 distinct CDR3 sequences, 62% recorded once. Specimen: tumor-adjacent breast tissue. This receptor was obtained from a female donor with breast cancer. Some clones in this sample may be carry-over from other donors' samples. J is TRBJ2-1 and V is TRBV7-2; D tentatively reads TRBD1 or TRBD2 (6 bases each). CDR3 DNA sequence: TGTGCCAGCAGCTTAGGAGGAGGGACAAGAGGCCATGAGCAGTTCTTC. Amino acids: CASSLGGGTRGHEQFF.